This T cell receptor beta chain was obtained from a study of CD8+ T cells in alopecia areata. The sample holds a few counts of this clone. What it binds is not known. This same CDR3 is encoded by further DNA sequences in the sample. Study results and caveats: On tofacitinib, scalp clonality and expanded CD8+ clones among top 100 fell significantly. Given one nonresponder, whether baseline CD8+ expansion relates to response remains uncertain. Sharing of TCR sequences between patients (possibly for HLA-related reasons) was less clear than in mice. Elevated clonality characterized lesional scalp relative to normal scalp, particularly in alopecia totalis/universalis.

Once RNA had been extracted, it was reverse transcribed into cDNA to act as the sequencing template. The assay was immunoSEQ multiplex PCR, and TCRdb's table has in-frame clones only and misses some. The sample carries approximately 160,000 clones, around three fifths recorded once. Documented treatment: oral pan-JAK inhibitor, 5-10 mg twice daily. Trimming took 0 bases from V and 2 from J, leaving 5 bases between them. The CDR3 extends over 13 amino acids. CDR1 is SGDLS and CDR2 is YYNGEE in the germline V gene. The sequences come from CD4+ T cells sorted from blood, collected at week 24, from a patient treated with tofacitinib. The receptor was derived from a human donor with alopecia areata. The chain carries TRBV9 and TRBJ1-2; D is ambiguous. CDR3 sequence (DNA): TGTGCCAGCAGCGTAGGCACGAACTATGGCTACACCTTC. Translated, it gives CASSVGTNYGYTF.